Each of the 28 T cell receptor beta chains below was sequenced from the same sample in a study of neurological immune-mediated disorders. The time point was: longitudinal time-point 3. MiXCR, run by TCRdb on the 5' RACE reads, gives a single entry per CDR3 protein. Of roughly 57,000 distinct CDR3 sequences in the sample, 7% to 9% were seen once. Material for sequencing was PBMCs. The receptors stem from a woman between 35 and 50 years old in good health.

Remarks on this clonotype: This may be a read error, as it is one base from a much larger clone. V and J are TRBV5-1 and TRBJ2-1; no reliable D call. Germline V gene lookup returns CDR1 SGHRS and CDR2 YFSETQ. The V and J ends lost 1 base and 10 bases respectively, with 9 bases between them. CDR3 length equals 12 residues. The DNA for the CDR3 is TGCGCCAGCAGCTTGTCGACCCGAGAGCAGTTCTTC. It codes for CASSLSTREQFF.

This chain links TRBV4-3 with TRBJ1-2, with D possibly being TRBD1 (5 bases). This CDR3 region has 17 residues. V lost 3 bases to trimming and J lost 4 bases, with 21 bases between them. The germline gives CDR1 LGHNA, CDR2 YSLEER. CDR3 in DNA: TGCGCCAGCAGCCAGTCCACGGGAGGGCAGGGTTTCTATGGCTACACCTTC. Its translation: CASSQSTGGQGFYGYTF.

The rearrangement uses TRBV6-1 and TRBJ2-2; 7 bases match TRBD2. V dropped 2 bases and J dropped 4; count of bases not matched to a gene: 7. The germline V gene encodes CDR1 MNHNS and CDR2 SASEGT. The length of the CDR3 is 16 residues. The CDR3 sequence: CASSESPGGSTGELFF. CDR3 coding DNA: TGTGCCAGCAGTGAAAGCCCGGGGGGTAGCACCGGGGAGCTGTTTTTT.

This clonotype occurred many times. CDR3 DNA: TGCGCCAGCAGCTTTATTGCGGGGATGAACACTGAAGCTTTCTTT. Amino acid sequence: CASSFIAGMNTEAFF. The rearrangement links TRBV5-1 to TRBJ1-1; D gene uncertain. The V gene's germline CDR1 is SGHRS and CDR2 YFSETQ. Trimming left V 2 bases short and J 0 bases short, with 11 bases between. The CDR3 sequence is 15 residues long.

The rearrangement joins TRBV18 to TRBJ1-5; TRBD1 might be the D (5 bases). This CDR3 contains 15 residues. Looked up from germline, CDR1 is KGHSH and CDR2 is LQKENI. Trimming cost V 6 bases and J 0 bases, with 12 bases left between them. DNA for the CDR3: TGTGCCAGCTCGCCCGACAGAAATAGCAATCAGCCCCAGCATTTT. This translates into CASSPDRNSNQPQHF. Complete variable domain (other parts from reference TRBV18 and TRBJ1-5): NAGVMQNPRHLVRRRGQEARLRCSPMKGHSHVYWYRQLPEEGLKFMVYLQKENIIDESGMPKERFSAEFPKEGPSILRIQQVVRGDSAAYFCASSPDRNSNQPQHFGDGTRLSIL.

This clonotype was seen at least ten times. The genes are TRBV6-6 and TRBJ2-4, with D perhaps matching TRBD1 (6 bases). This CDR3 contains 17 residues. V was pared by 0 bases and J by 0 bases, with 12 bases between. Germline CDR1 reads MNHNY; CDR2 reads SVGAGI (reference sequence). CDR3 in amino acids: CASSYSTGALAKNIQYF. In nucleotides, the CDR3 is TGTGCCAGCAGTTACTCGACAGGTGCTTTAGCCAAAAACATTCAGTACTTC.

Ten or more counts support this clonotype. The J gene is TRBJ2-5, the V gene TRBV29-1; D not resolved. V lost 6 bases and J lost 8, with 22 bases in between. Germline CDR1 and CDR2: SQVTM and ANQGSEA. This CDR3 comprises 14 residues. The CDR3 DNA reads TGCAGCGTACTACCGGGCTCACCTCGAGAAACCCAGTACTTC. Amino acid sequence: CSVLPGSPRETQYF.

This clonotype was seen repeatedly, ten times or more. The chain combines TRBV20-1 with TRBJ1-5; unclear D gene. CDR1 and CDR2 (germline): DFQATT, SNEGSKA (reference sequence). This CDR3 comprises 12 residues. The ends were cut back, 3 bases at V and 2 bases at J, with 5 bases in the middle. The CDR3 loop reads CSASSRNQPQHF. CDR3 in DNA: TGCAGTGCTAGTTCTCGCAATCAGCCCCAGCATTTT.

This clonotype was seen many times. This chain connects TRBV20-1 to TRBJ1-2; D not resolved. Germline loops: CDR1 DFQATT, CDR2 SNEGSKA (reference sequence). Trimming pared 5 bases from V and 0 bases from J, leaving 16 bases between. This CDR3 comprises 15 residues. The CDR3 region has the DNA TGCAGTGCTTACGGGTCGGCAGATTCTAACTATGGCTACACCTTC. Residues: CSAYGSADSNYGYTF.

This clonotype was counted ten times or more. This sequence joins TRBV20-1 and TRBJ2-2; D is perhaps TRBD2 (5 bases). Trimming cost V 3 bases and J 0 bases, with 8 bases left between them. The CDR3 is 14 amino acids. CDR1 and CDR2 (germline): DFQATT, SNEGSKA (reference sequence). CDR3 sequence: CSARRAANTGELFF. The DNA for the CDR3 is TGCAGTGCTAGGCGGGCAGCGAACACCGGGGAGCTGTTTTTT.

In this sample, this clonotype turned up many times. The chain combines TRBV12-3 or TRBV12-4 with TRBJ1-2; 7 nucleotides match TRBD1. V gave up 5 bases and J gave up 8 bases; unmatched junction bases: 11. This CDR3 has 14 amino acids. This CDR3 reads CASSIRQGYRGYTF. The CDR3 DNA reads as TGTGCCAGCAGTATACGACAGGGTTATCGGGGCTACACCTTC.

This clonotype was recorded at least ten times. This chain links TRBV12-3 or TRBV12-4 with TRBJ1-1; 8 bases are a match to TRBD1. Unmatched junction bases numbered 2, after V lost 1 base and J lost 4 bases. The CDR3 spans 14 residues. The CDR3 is CASSLGQGTTEAFF. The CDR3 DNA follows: TGTGCCAGCAGTTTAGGACAGGGGACCACTGAAGCTTTCTTT.

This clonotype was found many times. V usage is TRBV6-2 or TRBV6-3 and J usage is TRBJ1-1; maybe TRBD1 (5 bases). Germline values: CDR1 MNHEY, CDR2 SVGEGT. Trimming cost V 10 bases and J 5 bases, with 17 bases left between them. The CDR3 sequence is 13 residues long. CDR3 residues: CATSDRARTEAFF. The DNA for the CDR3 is TGTGCCACCTCCGACAGAGCGAGGACTGAAGCTTTCTTT.

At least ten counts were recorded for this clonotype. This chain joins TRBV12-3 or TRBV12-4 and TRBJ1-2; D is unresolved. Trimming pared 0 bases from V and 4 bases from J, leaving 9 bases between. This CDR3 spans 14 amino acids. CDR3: CASSLAGPGYGYTF. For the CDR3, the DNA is TGTGCCAGCAGTTTAGCCGGACCGGGCTATGGCTACACCTTC.

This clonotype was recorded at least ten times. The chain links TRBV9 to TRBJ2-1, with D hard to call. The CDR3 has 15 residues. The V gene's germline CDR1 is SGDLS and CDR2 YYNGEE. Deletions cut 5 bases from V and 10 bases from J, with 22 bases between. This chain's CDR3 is CASSPPGPPAWEQFF. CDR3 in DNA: TGTGCCAGCAGTCCTCCCGGCCCGCCGGCCTGGGAGCAGTTCTTC.

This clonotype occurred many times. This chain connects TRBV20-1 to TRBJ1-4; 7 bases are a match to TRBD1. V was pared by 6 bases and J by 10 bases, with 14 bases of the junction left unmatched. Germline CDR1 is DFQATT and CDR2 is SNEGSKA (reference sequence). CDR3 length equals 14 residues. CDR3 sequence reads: CSARLWDREGKLFF. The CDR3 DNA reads TGCAGTGCCAGGTTGTGGGACAGAGAAGGAAAACTGTTTTTT.

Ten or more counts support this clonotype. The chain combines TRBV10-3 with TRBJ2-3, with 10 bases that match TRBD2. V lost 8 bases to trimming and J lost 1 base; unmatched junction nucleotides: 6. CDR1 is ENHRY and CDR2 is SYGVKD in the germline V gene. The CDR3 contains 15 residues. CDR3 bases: TGTGCCATCCGGGCCGGGACTAGCGGCACAGATACGCAGTATTTT. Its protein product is CAIRAGTSGTDTQYF.

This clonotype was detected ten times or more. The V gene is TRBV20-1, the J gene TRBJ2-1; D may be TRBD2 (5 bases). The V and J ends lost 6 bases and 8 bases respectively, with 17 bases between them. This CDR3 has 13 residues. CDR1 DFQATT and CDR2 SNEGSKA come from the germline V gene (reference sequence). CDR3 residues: CSAEGRADHEQFF. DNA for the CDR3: TGCAGTGCCGAGGGCCGAGCAGATCATGAGCAGTTCTTC.

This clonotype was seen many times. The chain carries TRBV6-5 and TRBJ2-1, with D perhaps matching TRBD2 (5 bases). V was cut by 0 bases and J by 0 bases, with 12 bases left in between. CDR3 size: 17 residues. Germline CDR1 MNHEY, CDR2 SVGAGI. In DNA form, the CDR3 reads TGTGCCAGCAGTTACTCCCTGGAGGTTCGCTCCTACAATGAGCAGTTCTTC. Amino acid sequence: CASSYSLEVRSYNEQFF.

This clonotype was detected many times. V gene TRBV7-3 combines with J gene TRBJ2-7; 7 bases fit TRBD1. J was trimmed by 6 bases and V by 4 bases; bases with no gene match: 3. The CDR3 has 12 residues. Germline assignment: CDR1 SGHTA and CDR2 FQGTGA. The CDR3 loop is CASSSYRGEQYF. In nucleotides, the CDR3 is TGTGCCAGCAGCTCTTACAGGGGCGAGCAGTACTTC.

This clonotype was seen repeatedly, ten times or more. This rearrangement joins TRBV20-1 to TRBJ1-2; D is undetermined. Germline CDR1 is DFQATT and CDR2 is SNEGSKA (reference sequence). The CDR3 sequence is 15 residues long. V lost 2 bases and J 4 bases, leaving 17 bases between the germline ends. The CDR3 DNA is TGCAGTGCTAGATCCTACGGGCCCAGCGCCTATGGCTACACCTTC. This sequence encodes CSARSYGPSAYGYTF.

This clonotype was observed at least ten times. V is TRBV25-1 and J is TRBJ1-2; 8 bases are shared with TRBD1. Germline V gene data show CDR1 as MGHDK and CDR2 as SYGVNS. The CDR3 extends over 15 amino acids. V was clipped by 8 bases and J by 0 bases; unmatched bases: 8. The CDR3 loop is CASSPGTGANYGYTF. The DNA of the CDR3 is TGTGCCAGCTCCCCCGGGACAGGAGCTAACTATGGCTACACCTTC.

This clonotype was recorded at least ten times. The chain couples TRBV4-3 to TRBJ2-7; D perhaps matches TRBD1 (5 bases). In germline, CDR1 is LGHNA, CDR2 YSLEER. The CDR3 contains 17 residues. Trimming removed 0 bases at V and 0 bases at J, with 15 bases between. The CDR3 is CASSQDGATQSSYEQYF. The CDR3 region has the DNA TGCGCCAGCAGCCAAGATGGGGCGACTCAAAGCTCCTACGAGCAGTACTTC.

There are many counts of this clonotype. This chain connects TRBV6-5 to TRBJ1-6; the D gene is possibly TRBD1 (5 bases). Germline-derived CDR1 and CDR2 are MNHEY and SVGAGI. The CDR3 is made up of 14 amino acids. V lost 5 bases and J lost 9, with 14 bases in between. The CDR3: CASSPRGGGSPLHF. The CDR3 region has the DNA TGTGCCAGCAGTCCCAGAGGTGGGGGTTCACCCCTCCACTTT.

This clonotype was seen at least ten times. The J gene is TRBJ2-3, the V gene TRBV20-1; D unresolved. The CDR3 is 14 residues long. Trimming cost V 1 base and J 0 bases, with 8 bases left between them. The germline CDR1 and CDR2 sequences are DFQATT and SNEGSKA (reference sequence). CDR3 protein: CSARALTSTDTQYF. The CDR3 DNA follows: TGCAGTGCTAGAGCGCTAACTAGCACAGATACGCAGTATTTT.

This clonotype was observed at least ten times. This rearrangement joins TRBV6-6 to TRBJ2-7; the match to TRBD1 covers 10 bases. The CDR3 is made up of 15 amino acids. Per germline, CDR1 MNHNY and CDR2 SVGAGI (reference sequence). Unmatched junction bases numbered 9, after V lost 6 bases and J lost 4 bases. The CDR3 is CASRPPGTGVYEQYF. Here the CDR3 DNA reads TGTGCCAGCAGACCTCCCGGGACAGGGGTTTACGAGCAGTACTTC.

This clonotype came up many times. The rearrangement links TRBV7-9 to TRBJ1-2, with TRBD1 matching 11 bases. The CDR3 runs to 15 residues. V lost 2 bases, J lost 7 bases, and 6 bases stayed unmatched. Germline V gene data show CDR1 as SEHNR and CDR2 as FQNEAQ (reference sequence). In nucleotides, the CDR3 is TGTGCCAGCAGCTTACTGGGACAGGGGGTCTTTGGCTACACCTTC. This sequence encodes CASSLLGQGVFGYTF.

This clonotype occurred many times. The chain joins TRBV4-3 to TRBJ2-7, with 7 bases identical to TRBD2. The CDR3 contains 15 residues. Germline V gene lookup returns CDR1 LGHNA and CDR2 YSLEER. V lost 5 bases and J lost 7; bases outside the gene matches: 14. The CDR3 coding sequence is TGCGCCAGCAGCTGGGGAGGGTCCTTATCGAGGGAGCAGTACTTC. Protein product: CASSWGGSLSREQYF.